These 11 T cell receptor beta chains were sequenced from one sample in a study of blood T cell repertoires in COVID-19. TCRdb keeps only in-frame clones here, not all; method: immunoSEQ multiplex PCR. This table holds about 230,000 clones, about 84% found once. Sequencing was performed on PBMCs or T cells enriched from blood (not recorded which). These receptors all come from a man aged 55 to 70 who had recovered from COVID-19.

This clone was observed a few times. The rearrangement uses TRBV5-5 and TRBJ2-2, with D perhaps matching TRBD1 (5 bases). Trimming removed 0 bases from V and 0 bases from J, with 6 bases in between. This CDR3 has 15 residues. Germline assignment: CDR1 SGHKS and CDR2 YYEKEE (reference sequence). The CDR3 DNA follows: TGTGCCAGCAGCTTGGGACAGACGAACACCGGGGAGCTGTTTTTT. It codes for CASSLGQTNTGELFF.

The rearrangement uses TRBV7-8 and TRBJ2-3; 8 bases are shared with TRBD2. Per germline, CDR1 SGHVS and CDR2 FQNEAQ. The CDR3 length is 16 residues. V lost 7 bases to trimming and J lost 1 base; unmatched junction nucleotides: 10. DNA for the CDR3: TGTGCCAGCACCCCATCCGGGGGGGGCGGCACAGATACGCAGTATTTT. Translating gives CASTPSGGGGTDTQYF.

This clone was seen a few times. The J gene is TRBJ1-1, the V gene TRBV19; maybe TRBD1 (6 bases). Germline assignment: CDR1 LNHDA and CDR2 SQIVND (reference sequence). There are 17 residues in the CDR3. V shed 4 bases and J shed 1 base, with 19 bases lying between them. The CDR3 coding sequence is TGTGCCAGTAGTAAAAACGGGGGGGCGCTCTGGAACACTGAAGCTTTCTTT. It codes for CASSKNGGALWNTEAFF. Looking up the rest from reference TRBV19 and TRBJ1-1 gives the full variable domain: DGGITQSPKYLFRKEGQNVTLSCEQNLNHDAMYWYRQDPGQGLRLIYYSQIVNDFQKGDIAEGYSVSREKKESFPLTVTSAQKNPTAFYLCASSKNGGALWNTEAFFGQGTRLTVV.

DNA of the CDR3: TGTGCCAGCAGTGGAGACAGGGGGGACCAGCCCCAGCATTTT. It yields the protein CASSGDRGDQPQHF. The rearrangement joins TRBV2 to TRBJ1-5; 9 bases match TRBD1. V lost 4 bases and J lost 7; bases outside the gene matches: 5. The germline V gene encodes CDR1 SNHLY and CDR2 FYNNEI. The CDR3 length is 14 residues.

V and J are TRBV27 and TRBJ2-7; the D gene is possibly TRBD2 (5 bases). Trimming removed 2 bases at V and 2 bases at J, with 13 bases between. This CDR3 is 15 amino acids long. Germline V gives CDR1 MNHEY, CDR2 SMNVEV (reference sequence). The CDR3 sequence is CASSLGWGAPYEQYF. Here the CDR3 DNA reads TGTGCCAGCAGTTTAGGGTGGGGAGCACCCTACGAGCAGTACTTC.

This rearrangement joins TRBV6-6 to TRBJ1-5, with 8 bases that match TRBD1. Trimming cost V 7 bases and J 9 bases; bases outside gene matches: 11. The CDR3 has 14 amino acids. Germline values: CDR1 MNHNY, CDR2 SVGAGI (reference sequence). The CDR3 nucleotides read TGTGCCAGCACCCAGATACAGGGGGATCCGCCCCAGCATTTT. It encodes CASTQIQGDPPQHF.

The chain carries TRBV7-2 and TRBJ2-7, with 15 positions matching TRBD2. The CDR3 contains 17 residues. The germline CDR1 and CDR2 sequences are SGHTA and FQGNSA. The V and J ends lost 5 bases and 4 bases, in that order; junction bases with no gene match: 9. The CDR3 reads CASSQRTSGGAGYEQYF. The CDR3 region has the DNA TGTGCCAGCAGCCAGAGGACTAGCGGGGGGGCCGGGTACGAGCAGTACTTC.

The chain uses TRBV5-1 and TRBJ1-5, with D hard to call. The CDR3 consists of 14 residues. Trimming shortened V by 4 bases and J by 4 bases, and 12 bases separated the two germline ends. The V gene's germline CDR1 is SGHRS and CDR2 YFSETQ. As DNA, the CDR3 is TGCGCCAGCAGCCCTGGAGGTAGAAATCAGCCCCAGCATTTT. This translates into CASSPGGRNQPQHF.

The rearrangement joins TRBV7-8 to TRBJ2-3; 10 bases agree with TRBD2. The germline V gene encodes CDR1 SGHVS and CDR2 FQNEAQ. J gave up 0 bases and V 4 bases, and 10 bases lay outside the gene matches. CDR3 length: 18 amino acids. For the CDR3, the DNA is TGTGCCAGCAGCTCCTCTGGAGGACTAGCGGATAGCACAGATACGCAGTATTTT. Protein: CASSSSGGLADSTDTQYF. Variable domain in full (rest from reference TRBV7-8 and TRBJ2-3): GAGVSQSPRYKVAKRGQDVALRCDPISGHVSLFWYQQALGQGPEFLTYFQNEAQLDKSGLPSDRFFAERPEGSVSTLKIQRTQQEDSAVYLCASSSSGGLADSTDTQYFGPGTRLTVL.

The J gene is TRBJ2-1, the V gene TRBV7-9; D gene unclear. V was trimmed by 2 bases and J by 0 bases, leaving 8 bases between them. The CDR3 has 15 amino acids. The germline V gene encodes CDR1 SEHNR and CDR2 FQNEAQ (reference sequence). CDR3 coding DNA: TGTGCCAGCAGCTTATCCGATAGCTCCTACAATGAGCAGTTCTTC. Protein sequence: CASSLSDSSYNEQFF. Full variable domain (rest looked up from reference TRBV7-9 and TRBJ2-1): DTGVSQNPRHKITKRGQNVTFRCDPISEHNRLYWYRQTLGQGPEFLTYFQNEAQLEKSRLLSDRFSAERPKGSFSTLEIQRTEQGDSAMYLCASSLSDSSYNEQFFGPGTRLTVL.

The V gene is TRBV5-1, the J gene TRBJ2-7, with 8 bases lining up with TRBD1. Germline CDR1 and CDR2: SGHRS and YFSETQ. After removal of 4 bases from V and 4 bases from J, the junction contained 7 bases not matched to a gene. This CDR3 is 14 amino acids long. The CDR3 DNA sequence: TGCGCCAGCAGCCTCGGTGACAGGGGTTACGAGCAGTACTTC. Its translation: CASSLGDRGYEQYF.